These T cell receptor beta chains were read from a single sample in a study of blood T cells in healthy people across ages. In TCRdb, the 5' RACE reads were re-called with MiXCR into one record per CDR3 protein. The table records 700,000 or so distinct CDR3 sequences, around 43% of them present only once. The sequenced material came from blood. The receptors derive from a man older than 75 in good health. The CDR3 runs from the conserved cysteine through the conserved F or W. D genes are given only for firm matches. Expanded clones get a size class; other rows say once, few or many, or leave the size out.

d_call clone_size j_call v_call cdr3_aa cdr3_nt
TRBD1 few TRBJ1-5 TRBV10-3 CATRGQGAGNQPQHF TGTGCCACGCGTGGACAGGGGGCTGGTAATCAGCCCCAGCATTTT
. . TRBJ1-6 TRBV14 CASSQDFRKSHSPLHF TGTGCCAGCAGCCAAGATTTTCGGAAGTCCCATTCACCCCTCCACTTT
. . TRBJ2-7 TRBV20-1 CSARPVGANEQYF TGCAGTGCTAGACCGGTAGGAGCTAACGAGCAGTACTTC
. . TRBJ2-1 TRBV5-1 CASSLAASRNEQFF TGCGCCAGCAGCTTGGCAGCGTCTAGGAATGAGCAGTTCTTC
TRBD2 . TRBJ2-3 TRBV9 CASSIVRGGRWGTDTQYF TGTGCCAGCAGCATAGTTCGGGGGGGAAGATGGGGCACAGATACGCAGTATTTT
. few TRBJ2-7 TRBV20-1 CSATHGGGSSYEQYF TGCAGTGCAACCCACGGAGGGGGATCTTCCTACGAGCAGTACTTC
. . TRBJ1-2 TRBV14 CASSNYGYTF TGTGCCAGCAGTAACTATGGCTACACCTTC
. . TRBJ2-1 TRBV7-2 CASSPMRAGTEQFF TGTGCCAGCAGCCCTATGAGGGCCGGGACAGAGCAGTTCTTC
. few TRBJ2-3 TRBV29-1 CSVEGASTDTQYF TGCAGCGTTGAGGGGGCGAGCACAGATACGCAGTATTTT
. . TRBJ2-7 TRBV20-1 CSARLDNYEQYF TGCAGTGCTAGATTGGACAACTACGAGCAGTACTTC
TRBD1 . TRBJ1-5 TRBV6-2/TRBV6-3 CASRETGDYQPQHF TGTGCCAGCAGAGAAACAGGGGACTATCAGCCCCAGCATTTT
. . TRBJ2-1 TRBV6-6 CASTQGPYNEQFF TGTGCCAGCACCCAAGGCCCCTACAATGAGCAGTTCTTC
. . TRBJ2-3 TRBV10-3 CAISGRQAASTDTQYF TGTGCCATCAGTGGGCGTCAAGCAGCTAGCACAGATACGCAGTATTTT
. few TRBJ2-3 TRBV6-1 CASIPGLSTDTQYF TGTGCCAGCATACCAGGGTTAAGTACAGATACGCAGTATTTT
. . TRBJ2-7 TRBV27 CASSKAGTAFRRQYF TGTGCCAGCAGTAAAGCCGGGACCGCGTTCCGTAGGCAGTACTTC
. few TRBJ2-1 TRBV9 CASSARPGINNEQFF TGTGCCAGCAGCGCCCGGCCAGGTATCAACAATGAGCAGTTCTTC
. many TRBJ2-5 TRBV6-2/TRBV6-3 CASSYSGETQYF TGTGCCAGCAGTTACTCGGGAGAGACCCAGTACTTC
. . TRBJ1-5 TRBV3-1 CASSQVSFNQPQHF TGTGCCAGCAGCCAAGTATCGTTCAATCAGCCCCAGCATTTT
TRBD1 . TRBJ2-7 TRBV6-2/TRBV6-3 CATKDRATYEQYF TGTGCCACCAAAGACAGGGCGACCTACGAGCAGTACTTC
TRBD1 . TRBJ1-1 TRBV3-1 CASSQGTGGITEAFF TGTGCCAGCAGCCAAGGGACAGGGGGCATCACTGAAGCTTTCTTT
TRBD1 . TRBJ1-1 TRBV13 CASSPRQGRMTFF TGTGCCAGCAGCCCCCGACAGGGCAGGATGACTTTCTTT
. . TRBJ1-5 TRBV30 CAWSAGTVNQPQHF TGTGCCTGGAGCGCCGGGACCGTCAATCAGCCCCAGCATTTT
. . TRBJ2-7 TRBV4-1 CASSQPTRGTSEQYF TGCGCCAGCAGCCAACCTACAAGGGGCACCTCCGAGCAGTACTTC
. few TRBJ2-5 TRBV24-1 CATSDGQETQYF TGTGCCACCAGTGATGGTCAAGAGACCCAGTACTTC
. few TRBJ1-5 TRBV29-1 CSVVWGSGQPQHF TGCAGCGTTGTATGGGGGTCCGGTCAGCCCCAGCATTTT
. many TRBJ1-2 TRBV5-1 CASSSRHDILYGYTF TGCGCCAGCAGCTCCCGACACGACATCCTCTATGGCTACACCTTC
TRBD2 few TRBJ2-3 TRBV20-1 CSAAGDPTDTQYF TGCAGTGCCGCGGGGGACCCCACAGATACGCAGTATTTT
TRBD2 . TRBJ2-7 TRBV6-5 CASSYSRGRAEQYF TGTGCCAGCAGTTATAGTAGAGGGAGGGCCGAGCAGTACTTC
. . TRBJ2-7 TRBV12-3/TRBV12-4 CASSLPRDTAYEQYF TGTGCCAGCAGTTTACCGCGGGACACAGCCTACGAGCAGTACTTC
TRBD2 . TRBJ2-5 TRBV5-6 CASSKAGGPKETQYF TGTGCCAGCAGCAAAGCGGGAGGGCCCAAAGAGACCCAGTACTTC
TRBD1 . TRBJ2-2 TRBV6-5 CASQGADTGELFF TGTGCCTCACAGGGGGCGGACACCGGGGAGCTGTTTTTT
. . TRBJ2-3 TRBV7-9 CASARRDVERNTQYF TGTGCCAGCGCTCGGCGGGACGTAGAGAGGAATACGCAGTATTTT
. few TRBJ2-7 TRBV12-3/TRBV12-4 CASTYGGDEQYF TGTGCCAGCACCTACGGAGGGGACGAGCAGTACTTC
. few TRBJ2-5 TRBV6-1 CASRAGTETQYF TGTGCCAGCAGGGCTGGGACGGAGACCCAGTACTTC
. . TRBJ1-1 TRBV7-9 CASSPSGQRQLFF TGTGCCAGCAGCCCCTCAGGACAACGGCAGCTTTTCTTT
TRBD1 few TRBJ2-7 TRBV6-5 CASSKGQGSYEQYF TGTGCCAGCAGTAAAGGACAGGGGAGTTACGAGCAGTACTTC
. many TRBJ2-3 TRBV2 CASSPTGIKGTDTQYF TGTGCCAGCAGTCCCACCGGGATAAAGGGCACAGATACGCAGTATTTT
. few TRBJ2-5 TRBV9 CASSAARDMRETQYF TGTGCCAGCAGCGCCGCCAGGGATATGAGGGAGACCCAGTACTTC
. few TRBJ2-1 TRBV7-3 CASSEQILNEQFF TGTGCCAGCAGCGAACAGATTCTCAATGAGCAGTTCTTC
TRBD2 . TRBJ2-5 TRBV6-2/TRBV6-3 CASSRTSGGGPYNGQYF TGTGCCAGCAGTAGGACTAGCGGGGGGGGGCCCTACAATGGGCAGTACTTC
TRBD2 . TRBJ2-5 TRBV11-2 CASSLVAGGPTEQYF TGTGCCAGCAGCTTAGTAGCGGGGGGCCCCACGGAGCAGTACTTC
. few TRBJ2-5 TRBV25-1 CASSGGGVGETQYF TGTGCCAGCAGTGGAGGGGGAGTTGGAGAGACCCAGTACTTC
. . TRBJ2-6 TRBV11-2 CASSLLGEGANVLTF TGTGCCAGCAGCTTACTGGGGGAAGGGGCCAACGTCCTGACTTTC
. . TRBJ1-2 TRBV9 CASSALWGETNYGYTF TGTGCCAGCAGCGCCCTCTGGGGGGAAACTAACTATGGCTACACCTTC
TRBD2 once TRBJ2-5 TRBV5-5 CASSSDLAGGQETQYF TGTGCCAGCAGCTCAGATCTAGCGGGAGGTCAAGAGACCCAGTACTTC
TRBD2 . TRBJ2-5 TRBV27 CASRGLAVQETQYF TGTGCCAGCAGGGGACTAGCGGTTCAAGAGACCCAGTACTTC
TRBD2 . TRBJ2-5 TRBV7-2 CASSGRLAGGEEGVTQYF TGTGCCAGCAGCGGACGACTAGCGGGGGGCGAAGAGGGTGTGACCCAGTACTTC
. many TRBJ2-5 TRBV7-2 CASSLAGGGGTQYF TGTGCCAGCAGCTTAGCGGGTGGCGGTGGGACCCAGTACTTC
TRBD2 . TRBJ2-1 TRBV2 CASSGGGRTPKYSYNEQFF TGTGCCAGCAGTGGGGGGGGACGGACACCCAAATACTCCTACAATGAGCAGTTCTTC
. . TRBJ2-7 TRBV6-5 CASKSGGGLDEQYF TGTGCCAGCAAGTCCGGTGGGGGGCTCGACGAGCAGTACTTC
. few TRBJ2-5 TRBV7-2 CASSPAGFQETQYF TGTGCCAGCAGCCCAGCAGGGTTCCAAGAGACCCAGTACTTC
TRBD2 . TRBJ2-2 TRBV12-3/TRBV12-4 CASSLMGSGGLTGELFF TGTGCCAGCAGTTTAATGGGCTCGGGGGGTTTAACCGGGGAGCTGTTTTTT
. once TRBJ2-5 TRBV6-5 CASSYRGAPLQTQYF TGTGCCAGCAGTTATCGGGGGGCGCCCCTCCAGACCCAGTACTTC
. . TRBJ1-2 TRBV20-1 CSAELDGPYGYTF TGCAGTGCTGAACTGGACGGCCCCTATGGCTACACCTTC
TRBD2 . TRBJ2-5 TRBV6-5 CASSYSSPSGRLGETQYF TGTGCCAGCAGTTACTCGTCGCCTAGCGGGAGGCTGGGAGAGACCCAGTACTTC
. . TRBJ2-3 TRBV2 CASLAVSTDTQYF TGTGCCAGCTTGGCGGTTAGCACAGATACGCAGTATTTT
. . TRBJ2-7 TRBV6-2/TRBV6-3 CAISGTRSNSYNEQYF TGTGCCATCTCTGGGACTCGGTCGAATTCCTACAATGAGCAGTACTTC
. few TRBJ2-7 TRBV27 CASSLAGTISYEQYF TGTGCCAGCAGTTTAGCGGGCACAATCTCCTACGAGCAGTACTTC
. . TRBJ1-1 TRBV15 CATSRDGGSTEAFF TGTGCCACCAGCAGAGATGGTGGTTCCACTGAAGCTTTCTTT